The 31 T cell receptor beta chains below all came from one sample that was sequenced in a study of blood T cell repertoires in COVID-19. Data came from immunoSEQ multiplex PCR; TCRdb stores just in-frame clones and leaves some out. This table holds 150,000 to 200,000 clones, approximately 80% found once. Sequencing input: peripheral blood. The receptors were sampled from a man aged 55 to 70 with acute or convalescent COVID-19.

This sequence joins TRBV4-1 and TRBJ1-2, with 9 nucleotides matching TRBD1. The V and J ends lost 3 bases and 2 bases, in that order; junction bases with no gene match: 4. Looked up from germline, CDR1 is MGHRA and CDR2 is YSYEKL. This CDR3 comprises 15 residues. The CDR3 DNA sequence: TGCGCCAGCAGCCACCCTGGGACAGGGAACTATGGCTACACCTTC. This translates into CASSHPGTGNYGYTF.

The V and J genes are TRBV5-1 and TRBJ2-2; 10 nucleotides align to TRBD2. J lost 2 bases, V lost 3 bases, and 4 bases had no gene match. Germline V gene sequence: CDR1 SGHRS, CDR2 YFSETQ. The CDR3 is 16 amino acids. The CDR3 reads CASSSTSGVNTGELFF. The CDR3, as DNA: TGCGCCAGCAGCTCAACTAGCGGGGTTAACACCGGGGAGCTGTTTTTT.

This chain connects TRBV19 to TRBJ2-3; D perhaps matches TRBD1 (6 bases). The germline gives CDR1 LNHDA, CDR2 SQIVND (reference sequence). The CDR3 is made up of 15 amino acids. The V and J ends lost 1 base and 3 bases respectively, with 11 bases between them. The CDR3 sequence is CASSIVGASTDTQYF. For the CDR3, the DNA is TGTGCCAGTAGTATAGTGGGGGCATCTACAGATACGCAGTATTTT.

The V and J genes are TRBV7-2 and TRBJ2-2; 9 positions match TRBD2. Germline lookup yields CDR1 SGHTA and CDR2 FQGNSA. V shed 8 bases, J shed 6 bases, and the junction held 4 bases outside the gene matches. The CDR3 is 13 amino acids. In DNA form, the CDR3 reads TGTGCCAGCGGACTAGCGTTCCCCGGGGAGCTGTTTTTT. Its translation is CASGLAFPGELFF. Full variable domain (missing parts from reference TRBV7-2 and TRBJ2-2): GAGVSQSPSNKVTEKGKDVELRCDPISGHTALYWYRQSLGQGLEFLIYFQGNSAPDKSGLPSDRFSAERTGGSVSTLTIQRTQQEDSAVYLCASGLAFPGELFFGEGSRLTVL.

The V gene is TRBV10-3, the J gene TRBJ1-3; D perhaps matches TRBD1 (6 bases). Germline lookup yields CDR1 ENHRY and CDR2 SYGVKD. The CDR3 is made up of 16 amino acids. Trimming cost V 3 bases and J 0 bases, with 12 bases left between them. The DNA of the CDR3 is TGTGCCATCAGTGACCGACAGGCACTCTCTGGAAACACCATATATTTT. This encodes CAISDRQALSGNTIYF.

The chain combines TRBV7-9 with TRBJ1-2; 11 bases line up with TRBD1. The CDR3 is 17 amino acids. CDR1 is SEHNR and CDR2 is FQNEAQ in the germline V gene (reference sequence). J was trimmed by 1 base and V by 2 bases; bases with no gene match: 6. Here the CDR3 reads CASSLRGQGALNYGYTF. As DNA, the CDR3 is TGTGCCAGCAGCTTACGAGGACAGGGGGCCCTTAACTATGGCTACACCTTC.

This chain uses TRBV6-5 with TRBJ1-2; D may be TRBD1 (6 bases). V was clipped by 6 bases and J by 5 bases, with 13 bases between them. The germline CDR1 and CDR2 sequences are MNHEY and SVGAGI. CDR3 size: 13 residues. CDR3 sequence: CASRKGGSYGYTF. CDR3 nucleotide sequence: TGTGCCAGCAGGAAAGGGGGTAGTTATGGCTACACCTTC.

The gene calls are TRBV5-1 and TRBJ1-1; D is undetermined. The CDR3 loop spans 14 amino acids. V shed 0 bases and J shed 0 bases, with 6 bases lying between them. In germline, CDR1 is SGHRS, CDR2 YFSETQ. The CDR3 spells CASSLVVMNTEAFF. As DNA, the CDR3 is TGCGCCAGCAGCTTGGTCGTTATGAACACTGAAGCTTTCTTT.

The chain uses TRBV15 and TRBJ2-2; 8 bases agree with TRBD2. From germline, CDR1 is LNHNV and CDR2 YYDKDF (reference sequence). J lost 0 bases, V lost 0 bases, and 3 bases had no gene match. This CDR3 contains 17 residues. The CDR3 loop reads CATSRDLAGSNTGELFF. The CDR3 DNA reads TGTGCCACCAGCAGAGACCTAGCGGGCTCGAACACCGGGGAGCTGTTTTTT.

The V gene is TRBV19, the J gene TRBJ1-6, with 8 positions matching TRBD1. The CDR3 covers 16 residues. CDR1 LNHDA and CDR2 SQIVND come from the germline V gene (reference sequence). J was trimmed by 3 bases and V by 4 bases; bases with no gene match: 5. The CDR3, as DNA: TGTGCCAGTAGTAAGACAGGGGAACTCTATAATTCACCCCTCCACTTT. As protein: CASSKTGELYNSPLHF. Complete variable domain (other parts from reference TRBV19 and TRBJ1-6): DGGITQSPKYLFRKEGQNVTLSCEQNLNHDAMYWYRQDPGQGLRLIYYSQIVNDFQKGDIAEGYSVSREKKESFPLTVTSAQKNPTAFYLCASSKTGELYNSPLHFGNGTRLTVT.

This clone was picked up one time. This chain connects TRBV5-1 to TRBJ1-1; D is uncertain. This CDR3 region has 14 residues. In germline, CDR1 is SGHRS, CDR2 YFSETQ. Deletions cut 3 bases from V and 2 bases from J, with 11 bases between. DNA for the CDR3: TGCGCCAGCAGCTCTTCAGGTACAAACACTGAAGCTTTCTTT. It specifies CASSSSGTNTEAFF.

This chain joins TRBV29-1 and TRBJ2-7, with D possibly TRBD2 on 5 matching bases. The CDR3 has 13 amino acids. V gave up 6 bases and J gave up 2 bases, with 14 bases separating them. In germline, CDR1 is SQVTM, CDR2 ANQGSEA. CDR3 region: CSVLTGFTYEQYF. The CDR3 DNA reads TGCAGCGTATTAACGGGGTTTACCTACGAGCAGTACTTC.

A single count supports this clone. Here the CDR3 omits its conserved ending phenylalanine or tryptophan, so a read error is the likely source. The limits of the CDR3 on the DNA are not certain, so only TCRdb's listed CDR3 is given. The chain combines TRBV6-1 with TRBJ1-3; the DNA was not used to check the table's D call, TRBD1. Counting both end residues, the CDR3 totals 13 amino acids. Germline loops: CDR1 MNHNS, CDR2 SASEGT. CDR3 in amino acids: CASSERSKDRASV.

This chain uses TRBV5-1 with TRBJ2-1; TRBD2 agrees at 11 bases. CDR3 length: 16 amino acids. Germline V gives CDR1 SGHRS, CDR2 YFSETQ. V lost 0 bases to trimming and J lost 6 bases; unmatched junction nucleotides: 5. The CDR3 sequence is CASSLARLAGFNEQFF. CDR3 nucleotide sequence: TGCGCCAGCAGCTTGGCCCGACTAGCGGGGTTCAATGAGCAGTTCTTC.

This clone was observed once. The chain couples TRBV7-3 to TRBJ2-1, with 11 bases aligning to TRBD2. V lost 4 bases and J lost 7; bases outside the gene matches: 6. The CDR3 has 15 amino acids. CDR1 is SGHTA, CDR2 FQGTGA, per germline. Here the CDR3 DNA reads TGTGCCAGCAGCTCGCCGGGACTAGCGGTTAATGAGCAGTTCTTC. It is translated as CASSSPGLAVNEQFF.

The CDR3 bases are TGCGCCAGCAGCCAATTTAGCGGGGGGGCCGGGGCCCAGTACTTC. It specifies CASSQFSGGAGAQYF. This chain uses TRBV4-3 with TRBJ2-5; 11 bases line up with TRBD2. This CDR3 is built from 15 residues. V lost 2 bases to trimming and J lost 9 bases; unmatched junction nucleotides: 8. The V gene's germline CDR1 is LGHNA and CDR2 YSLEER.

The chain carries TRBV27 and TRBJ2-1, with a weak D call TRBD2 (5 bases). This CDR3 is 19 amino acids long. The V gene's germline CDR1 is MNHEY and CDR2 SMNVEV (reference sequence). Trimming shortened V by 2 bases and J by 3 bases, and 23 bases separated the two germline ends. Written as DNA, the CDR3 is TGTGCCAGCAGTTTAAAAGGTCAGATAGGGAGTTGGGGCTACAATGAGCAGTTCTTC. Its protein product is CASSLKGQIGSWGYNEQFF.

The chain is built from TRBV19 and TRBJ2-3; TRBD2 agrees at 8 bases. Per the germline V gene, CDR1 is LNHDA and CDR2 is SQIVND (reference sequence). With V trimmed by 7 bases and J by 2 bases, 5 bases remained unmatched. This CDR3 is built from 14 residues. CDR3 nucleotides: TGTGCCAGTACGGGGGGGACCTCCACAGATACGCAGTATTTT. Encoded protein: CASTGGTSTDTQYF. The full variable domain, completed using reference TRBV19 and TRBJ2-3, is DGGITQSPKYLFRKEGQNVTLSCEQNLNHDAMYWYRQDPGQGLRLIYYSQIVNDFQKGDIAEGYSVSREKKESFPLTVTSAQKNPTAFYLCASTGGTSTDTQYFGPGTRLTVL.

The chain combines TRBV3-1 (or the pseudogene TRBV3-2) with TRBJ2-7; D perhaps matches TRBD1 (5 bases). V lost 2 bases and J lost 5, with 16 bases in between. The CDR3 is made up of 15 amino acids. CDR1 and CDR2 (germline): LGHDT, YNNKEL (reference sequence). The CDR3 is CASSQTPQVGHEQYF. The CDR3 region has the DNA TGTGCCAGCAGCCAAACCCCACAGGTGGGGCACGAGCAGTACTTC.

The rearrangement joins TRBV19 to TRBJ1-2; no clear D. Germline V gene sequence: CDR1 LNHDA, CDR2 SQIVND (reference sequence). V lost 9 bases and J lost 8, with 13 bases in between. The CDR3 is 11 residues long. This chain's CDR3 is CASSTRRGYTF. The CDR3 coding sequence is TGTGCCAGCTCGACCCGCAGGGGCTACACCTTC.

The chain joins TRBV13 to TRBJ2-7; TRBD2 matches 11 bases. J lost 3 bases, V lost 5 bases, and 3 bases had no gene match. The CDR3 is 14 residues long. Germline V gives CDR1 PRHDT, CDR2 FYEKMQ (reference sequence). CDR3 protein: CASSITSGGYEQYF. CDR3 bases: TGTGCCAGCAGCATAACTAGCGGGGGCTACGAGCAGTACTTC.

The V gene is TRBV19, the J gene TRBJ1-1; no definite D call. V was clipped by 3 bases and J by 5 bases, with 7 bases between them. CDR1 and CDR2 (germline): LNHDA, SQIVND (reference sequence). The CDR3 contains 12 residues. CDR3 residues: CASSIPTTEAFF. In nucleotides, the CDR3 is TGTGCCAGTAGTATTCCAACAACTGAAGCTTTCTTT.

This clone was counted between two and nine times. The DNA of the CDR3 is TGTGCCAGCATCGCTGGTAGCTCCTACAATGAGCAGTTCTTC. Protein: CASIAGSSYNEQFF. The V gene is TRBV28, the J gene TRBJ2-1; D call uncertain. The germline V and J ends were trimmed by 7 bases and 0 bases, with 10 bases remaining between them. Germline CDR1 is MDHEN and CDR2 is SYDVKM. There are 14 residues in the CDR3.

The chain recombines TRBV6-2 or TRBV6-3 with TRBJ2-3; 9 bases map to TRBD1. Losses at the gene ends were 3 bases for V and 14 bases for J; bases not matched to a gene: 6. The germline V gene encodes CDR1 MNHEY and CDR2 SVGEGT. This CDR3 has 12 amino acids. The DNA for the CDR3 is TGTGCCAGCAGTTATTGGACAGGGGAGCCGTATTTT. It translates to CASSYWTGEPYF.

The V and J genes are TRBV6-1 and TRBJ2-7; 11 bases are a match to TRBD2. Germline CDR1 MNHNS, CDR2 SASEGT. Trimming removed 3 bases from V and 6 bases from J; junction bases left unmatched: 10. The CDR3 length is 16 residues. DNA of the CDR3: TGTGCCAGCAGTGAGGCCTTAGCGGGAGGGGGGCGCGAGCAGTACTTC. Amino acids: CASSEALAGGGREQYF.

In nucleotides, the CDR3 is TGCAGCGTTGGGGGACCGGGACAAGGGGAAAAACTGTTTTTT. Residues: CSVGGPGQGEKLFF. This sequence joins TRBV29-1 and TRBJ1-4; D perhaps matches TRBD1 (6 bases). CDR3 length: 14 residues. V dropped 4 bases and J dropped 8 bases, with 17 bases sitting between them. In germline, CDR1 is SQVTM, CDR2 ANQGSEA.

The chain carries TRBV4-3 and TRBJ2-3, with TRBD2 matching over 9 bases. In germline, CDR1 is LGHNA, CDR2 YSLEER. The CDR3 totals 15 residues. Trimming removed 4 bases from V and 2 bases from J; junction bases left unmatched: 4. The CDR3 is CASSPVAGATDTQYF. Written as DNA, the CDR3 is TGCGCCAGCAGCCCGGTAGCGGGGGCCACAGATACGCAGTATTTT.

CDR3 loop: CASSPGQLYEQYF. The DNA of the CDR3 is TGTGCCAGCAGCCCGGGACAGCTCTACGAGCAGTACTTC. The chain combines TRBV9 with TRBJ2-7; 7 bases align to TRBD1. The CDR3 covers 13 residues. V lost 4 bases to trimming and J lost 3 bases; unmatched junction nucleotides: 4. Looked up from germline, CDR1 is SGDLS and CDR2 is YYNGEE.

This clone was observed a handful of times. The chain couples TRBV4-1 to TRBJ2-5; 10 bases are shared with TRBD2. The CDR3 covers 13 residues. Trimming at V came to 5 bases and at J to 5 bases, leaving 2 bases not matched to a gene. Germline V gene data show CDR1 as MGHRA and CDR2 as YSYEKL. CDR3 loop: CASSGLAVETQYF. CDR3 sequence (DNA): TGCGCCAGCAGCGGACTAGCGGTGGAGACCCAGTACTTC.

The chain carries TRBV15 and TRBJ1-6; 10 bases are shared with TRBD1. This CDR3 has 14 residues. CDR1 and CDR2 (germline): LNHNV, YYDKDF (reference sequence). V lost 6 bases, J lost 8 bases, and 4 bases stayed unmatched. The CDR3 is CATRLGQGYSPLHF. In DNA, the CDR3 is TGTGCCACCAGGTTGGGACAGGGGTATTCACCCCTCCACTTT. The full variable domain, with the rest looked up from reference TRBV15 and TRBJ1-6, is DAMVIQNPRYQVTQFGKPVTLSCSQTLNHNVMYWYQQKSSQAPKLLFHYYDKDFNNEADTPDNFQSRRPNTSFCFLDIRSPGLGDTAMYLCATRLGQGYSPLHFGNGTRLTVT.

This clone has just one count. Here the CDR3 reads CASSQAVAGAWGDTQYF. The CDR3 DNA reads as TGTGCCAGCAGCCAAGCGGTAGCGGGGGCCTGGGGAGATACGCAGTATTTT. This chain connects TRBV4-2 to TRBJ2-3; 9 positions agree with TRBD2. The CDR3 runs 17 residues. CDR1 LGHNA and CDR2 YNFKEQ come from the germline V gene. V lost 1 base to trimming and J lost 5 bases; unmatched junction nucleotides: 10.